Presented here are 18 T cell receptor beta chains from one specimen sequenced in a study of cytomegalovirus exposure and HLA in healthy donors. 13 Jbeta primers and 60 Vbeta primers were used for the PCR. TCRdb keeps only in-frame clones here, not all; method: immunoSEQ multiplex PCR. The sample contains more than 150,000 clones, around 78% of which appear only once. The sample taken for sequencing was PBMCs. All receptors derive from a man younger than 35 in good health and CMV-seronegative.

This clone was detected only a few times. In DNA, the CDR3 is TGCGCCAGCAGCTTGGGTGGAGCGGGAGGAGAGACCCAGTACTTC. It yields the protein CASSLGGAGGETQYF. The chain couples TRBV5-1 to TRBJ2-5, with 9 bases identical to TRBD2. Germline CDR1 and CDR2: SGHRS and YFSETQ. The V and J ends lost 0 bases and 4 bases, in that order; junction bases with no gene match: 4. The CDR3 consists of 15 residues.

This clone was counted only a few times. The V and J genes are TRBV29-1 and TRBJ1-1; D unresolved. Germline CDR1 SQVTM, CDR2 ANQGSEA. This CDR3 is built from 10 residues. V lost 5 bases, J lost 4 bases, and 5 bases lay in between. As DNA, the CDR3 is TGCAGCGTTTCCCGCACTGAAGCTTTCTTT. As protein: CSVSRTEAFF.

The chain recombines TRBV7-9 with TRBJ1-1; possibly TRBD1 for D (5 bases). The CDR3 is made up of 13 amino acids. Trimming removed 5 bases from V and 8 bases from J, with 15 bases in between. Germline V gives CDR1 SEHNR, CDR2 FQNEAQ (reference sequence). In nucleotides, the CDR3 is TGTGCCAGCAGCCATTCCGGGGGGACGGAAGCTTTCTTT. Its protein product is CASSHSGGTEAFF.

The rearrangement joins TRBV5-5 to TRBJ2-7, with 10 bases identical to TRBD2. V lost 6 bases to trimming and J lost 6 bases; unmatched junction nucleotides: 9. This CDR3 is 14 amino acids long. The germline gives CDR1 SGHKS, CDR2 YYEKEE (reference sequence). The CDR3 DNA reads TGTGCCAGCATCCCAGCGGGAGGGCCCTCCGAGCAGTACTTC. It is translated as CASIPAGGPSEQYF.

This chain joins TRBV6-1 and TRBJ2-2, with 10 bases fitting TRBD2. Germline V CDR1 and CDR2: MNHNS, SASEGT. V lost 3 bases to trimming and J lost 9 bases; unmatched junction nucleotides: 7. CDR3 length: 15 amino acids. The DNA of the CDR3 is TGTGCCAGCAGTGATTTTAGCGGGAGGACCTGGGAGCTGTTTTTT. It is translated as CASSDFSGRTWELFF.

V gene TRBV30 combines with J gene TRBJ2-3; no firm D call. The CDR3 runs to 14 residues. Germline lookup yields CDR1 GTSNPN and CDR2 SVGIG (reference sequence). Trimming cost V 0 bases and J 1 base, with 8 bases left between them. Here the CDR3 DNA reads TGTGCCTGGAGTGTATCCCGGGGCACAGATACGCAGTATTTT. This gives the protein CAWSVSRGTDTQYF.

The chain uses TRBV10-3 and TRBJ1-1, with 8 bases that match TRBD1. V was pared by 11 bases and J by 7 bases, with 9 bases of the junction left unmatched. CDR1 is ENHRY and CDR2 is SYGVKD in the germline V gene. The CDR3 is 12 amino acids. CDR3 sequence reads: CAARDRGFEAFF. CDR3 nucleotides: TGTGCCGCACGAGACAGGGGCTTTGAAGCTTTCTTT.

The rearrangement joins TRBV5-1 to TRBJ2-5; 10 positions match TRBD2. Germline V lookup: CDR1 SGHRS, CDR2 YFSETQ. The J segment lost 11 bases and the V segment lost 0 bases, leaving 10 bases of the junction unmatched. The CDR3 contains 15 residues. CDR3 nucleotides: TGCGCCAGCAGCTTGGTAGGCAGCGGGAGGGGAGAGCAGTACTTC. Translated, it gives CASSLVGSGRGEQYF.

The V gene is TRBV28, the J gene TRBJ2-2; the match to TRBD1 covers 10 bases. Germline loops: CDR1 MDHEN, CDR2 SYDVKM. With 5 bases clipped from V and 2 bases from J, the junction kept 11 bases outside the gene matches. The CDR3 length is 18 residues. The CDR3 sequence is CASSAPPGQGPNTGELFF. CDR3 in DNA: TGTGCCAGCAGTGCGCCCCCGGGACAGGGGCCCAACACCGGGGAGCTGTTTTTT.

The gene calls are TRBV15 and TRBJ1-2; D remains unclear. Trimming pared 1 base from V and 5 bases from J, leaving 11 bases between. Germline-derived CDR1 and CDR2 are LNHNV and YYDKDF (reference sequence). This CDR3 has 14 amino acids. The CDR3 nucleotides read TGTGCCACCAGCAGAGGCCGCGGGGAGTATGGCTACACCTTC. This gives the protein CATSRGRGEYGYTF. Full variable domain (outside the CDR3, taken from reference TRBV15 and TRBJ1-2): DAMVIQNPRYQVTQFGKPVTLSCSQTLNHNVMYWYQQKSSQAPKLLFHYYDKDFNNEADTPDNFQSRRPNTSFCFLDIRSPGLGDTAMYLCATSRGRGEYGYTFGSGTRLTVV.

The chain employs TRBV5-1 and TRBJ2-1; D is ambiguous. The germline V gene has CDR1 SGHRS and CDR2 YFSETQ. V dropped 0 bases and J dropped 2 bases, with 9 bases sitting between them. The CDR3 sequence is 15 residues long. CDR3 nucleotide sequence: TGCGCCAGCAGCTTGGAGCCAACCCCCTACAATGAGCAGTTCTTC. It is translated as CASSLEPTPYNEQFF.

This chain links TRBV29-1 with TRBJ1-3; TRBD1 might be the D (5 bases). Germline V gene sequence: CDR1 SQVTM, CDR2 ANQGSEA. The CDR3 has 15 residues. Deletions cut 6 bases from V and 4 bases from J, with 19 bases between. CDR3 sequence reads: CSVGSRAPGGNTIYF. CDR3 in DNA: TGCAGCGTCGGTAGCAGGGCCCCGGGCGGAAACACCATATATTTT.

The rearrangement uses TRBV19 and TRBJ1-5; perhaps TRBD1 as D (6 bases). Germline assignment: CDR1 LNHDA and CDR2 SQIVND (reference sequence). The length of the CDR3 is 16 residues. V was trimmed by 3 bases and J by 1 base, leaving 13 bases between them. DNA of the CDR3: TGTGCCAGTAGTATCAGCGGGGGGCTGAGCAATCAGCCCCAGCATTTT. Amino acid sequence: CASSISGGLSNQPQHF.

This rearrangement joins TRBV7-9 to TRBJ1-5; D remains unclear. The CDR3 extends over 14 amino acids. Trimming shortened V by 5 bases and J by 4 bases, and 12 bases separated the two germline ends. The germline V gene has CDR1 SEHNR and CDR2 FQNEAQ (reference sequence). The CDR3 spells CASSRGGLNQPQHF. As DNA, the CDR3 is TGTGCCAGCAGCCGAGGCGGGTTGAATCAGCCCCAGCATTTT.

The chain recombines TRBV7-8 with TRBJ1-2; 9 bases map to TRBD1. J was trimmed by 2 bases and V by 5 bases; bases with no gene match: 6. The CDR3 is 15 residues long. Germline V lookup: CDR1 SGHVS, CDR2 FQNEAQ. The CDR3 sequence: CASSPRDRVNYGYTF. The CDR3 DNA reads as TGTGCCAGCAGCCCTCGGGACAGGGTAAACTATGGCTACACCTTC.

The CDR3 loop is CASSDGRGPEAFF. The CDR3 DNA reads as TGCGCCAGCAGTGATGGCAGGGGGCCTGAAGCTTTCTTT. This chain links TRBV10-2 with TRBJ1-1, with 8 bases identical to TRBD1. The germline V gene has CDR1 WSHSY and CDR2 SAAADI. Trimming cost V 3 bases and J 6 bases; bases outside gene matches: 3. The CDR3 is 13 amino acids.

The chain carries TRBV10-3 and TRBJ2-3, with TRBD2 matching over 10 bases. The germline CDR1 and CDR2 sequences are ENHRY and SYGVKD. CDR3 length equals 17 residues. After removal of 0 bases from V and 1 base from J, the junction contained 4 bases not matched to a gene. In DNA, the CDR3 is TGTGCCATCAGTGAGTCAGGAGGACTAGCGGGCACAGATACGCAGTATTTT. Encoded protein: CAISESGGLAGTDTQYF.

The chain has TRBV4-1 and TRBJ2-7; D is perhaps TRBD2 (8 bases). Germline assignment: CDR1 MGHRA and CDR2 YSYEKL. There are 19 residues in the CDR3. V lost 2 bases, J lost 5 bases, and 28 bases lay in between. CDR3 protein: CASSQQKQGIQRENHEQYF. CDR3 DNA: TGCGCCAGCAGCCAACAAAAACAGGGGATACAGCGGGAGAATCACGAGCAGTACTTC.